Below are 30 T cell receptor beta chains sequenced from a single sample in a study of blood T cell repertoires in COVID-19. Produced via immunoSEQ multiplex PCR; TCRdb's table is partial and in-frame only. This sample has 100,000 to 150,000 clones, with roughly four fifths found just once. Sequenced: peripheral blood. The receptors derive from a woman aged 50 to 65 with acute or convalescent COVID-19.

The CDR3 reads CASSIGSGIQYF. In DNA form, the CDR3 reads TGTGCCAGTAGTATAGGATCGGGCATTCAGTACTTC. The rearrangement joins TRBV19 to TRBJ2-4; D unresolved. The ends were cut back, 1 base at V and 9 bases at J, with 7 bases in the middle. CDR3 length: 12 residues. Germline V gives CDR1 LNHDA, CDR2 SQIVND (reference sequence).

V and J are TRBV10-3 and TRBJ1-3, with D hard to call. V was pared by 0 bases and J by 0 bases, with 9 bases between. This CDR3 region has 16 residues. Per germline, CDR1 ENHRY and CDR2 SYGVKD. CDR3 amino acids: CAISESSPVSGNTIYF. CDR3 nucleotides: TGTGCCATCAGTGAGTCATCCCCAGTCTCTGGAAACACCATATATTTT.

This clone has more than one count but fewer than ten. The chain uses TRBV28 and TRBJ1-6; D unresolved. Germline-derived CDR1 and CDR2 are MDHEN and SYDVKM. The CDR3 extends over 12 amino acids. V was shortened by 3 bases and J by 9 bases, with 6 bases between the two germline ends. The CDR3 region is CASSFLSSPLHF. The CDR3 bases are TGTGCCAGCAGTTTTCTGTCTTCACCCCTCCACTTT.

This chain connects TRBV29-1 to TRBJ1-5; 8 bases line up with TRBD1. Germline CDR1 reads SQVTM; CDR2 reads ANQGSEA. The V and J ends lost 4 bases and 0 bases, in that order; junction bases with no gene match: 11. The CDR3 consists of 17 residues. DNA of the CDR3: TGCAGCGTTGTGTTGGGACAGGCATGGAATAGCAATCAGCCCCAGCATTTT. As protein: CSVVLGQAWNSNQPQHF.

This chain connects TRBV6-5 to TRBJ1-1; maybe TRBD1 (6 bases). This CDR3 has 12 residues. V was trimmed by 8 bases and J by 4 bases, leaving 11 bases between them. Germline values: CDR1 MNHEY, CDR2 SVGAGI. Here the CDR3 reads CASSRGFTEAFF. The DNA for the CDR3 is TGTGCCAGCTCCAGGGGATTCACTGAAGCTTTCTTT.

The chain combines TRBV7-3 with TRBJ1-2; no clear D gene. Between the trimmed V and J ends, which lost 1 base and 5 bases, there was a span of 14 bases. Germline V gene data show CDR1 as SGHTA and CDR2 as FQGTGA. The CDR3 totals 15 residues. CDR3 region: CASSLILGVGYGYTF. The DNA for the CDR3 is TGTGCCAGCAGCTTAATCCTCGGGGTAGGATATGGCTACACCTTC. Looking up the rest from reference TRBV7-3 and TRBJ1-2 gives the full variable domain: GAGVSQTPSNKVTEKGKYVELRCDPISGHTALYWYRQSLGQGPEFLIYFQGTGAADDSGLPNDRFFAVRPEGSVSTLKIQRTERGDSAVYLCASSLILGVGYGYTFGSGTRLTVV.

V usage is TRBV5-1 and J usage is TRBJ2-3; D remains ambiguous. This CDR3 has 13 amino acids. V shed 4 bases and J shed 1 base, with 7 bases lying between them. Germline loops: CDR1 SGHRS, CDR2 YFSETQ. The CDR3 DNA sequence: TGCGCCAGCAGCCCTATCCGCACAGATACGCAGTATTTT. Translating it yields CASSPIRTDTQYF.

This clone was counted a few times. The rearrangement uses TRBV6-2 or TRBV6-3 and TRBJ2-3; TRBD2 matches at 11 bases. V gave up 2 bases and J gave up 1 base; unmatched junction bases: 8. In germline, CDR1 is MNHEY, CDR2 SVGEGT. The CDR3 is 18 amino acids. The CDR3 nucleotides are TGTGCCAGCAGTTACCCGTGGCTAGCGGGGGGTGGCACAGATACGCAGTATTTT. Residues: CASSYPWLAGGGTDTQYF.

The J gene is TRBJ2-2, the V gene TRBV4-1, with a possible D match to TRBD2 (5 bases). The germline V gene encodes CDR1 MGHRA and CDR2 YSYEKL. Trimming removed 3 bases from V and 7 bases from J, with 9 bases in between. This CDR3 is built from 13 residues. CDR3 DNA: TGCGCCAGCAGCCATCCCGGAGGCGGGGAGCTGTTTTTT. The encoded protein is CASSHPGGGELFF.

This rearrangement joins TRBV3-1 (or the pseudogene TRBV3-2) to TRBJ2-3, with 9 bases identical to TRBD2. J gave up 1 base and V 3 bases, and 5 bases lay outside the gene matches. The CDR3 sequence is 16 residues long. Germline V gene data show CDR1 as LGHDT and CDR2 as YNNKEL (reference sequence). CDR3 in amino acids: CASSQWRGGRTDTQYF. DNA of the CDR3: TGTGCCAGCAGCCAGTGGCGGGGGGGGCGCACAGATACGCAGTATTTT.

The chain couples TRBV11-3 to TRBJ2-5; D remains unclear. There are 13 residues in the CDR3. With 0 bases removed from V and 5 bases from J, the gap between germline ends came to 7 bases. Germline lookup yields CDR1 SGHNT and CDR2 YENEEA. The CDR3 protein is CASSLDSRETQYF. The CDR3 DNA reads as TGTGCCAGCAGCTTAGATTCGAGGGAGACCCAGTACTTC.

This chain links TRBV12-2 with TRBJ1-4; the table names TRBD1, a call not compared with the DNA. TRBV12-2 represents a pseudogene. This CDR3 spans 18 amino acids. The CDR3 sequence: CASRLGTQGALWGEKLFF. CDR3 coding DNA: TGTGCAAGTCGCTTAGGGACGCAGGGGGCTTTGTGGGGAGAAAAACTGTTTTTT.

V usage is TRBV20-1 and J usage is TRBJ2-1; D may be TRBD1 (6 bases). This CDR3 comprises 12 residues. V lost 3 bases and J 9 bases, leaving 12 bases between the germline ends. Germline V gene sequence: CDR1 DFQATT, CDR2 SNEGSKA (reference sequence). The chain's CDR3 is CSASRGMSEQFF. The CDR3 coding sequence is TGCAGTGCTAGTAGGGGGATGAGTGAGCAGTTCTTC.

This chain's CDR3 is CASSPYRQENTEAFF. As DNA, the CDR3 is TGTGCCAGCTCACCTTACAGGCAGGAGAACACTGAAGCTTTCTTT. The chain employs TRBV18 and TRBJ1-1; a weak D match, TRBD1 (5 bases). The length of the CDR3 is 15 residues. V lost 3 bases, J lost 1 base, and 12 bases lay in between. Germline lookup yields CDR1 KGHSH and CDR2 LQKENI.

The V call is TRBV25-1, the J call TRBJ2-2, with D uncertain. Trimming stripped 2 bases from V and 5 bases from J, with 12 bases between. The CDR3 sequence is 15 residues long. Germline values: CDR1 MGHDK, CDR2 SYGVNS. The CDR3 region has the DNA TGTGCCAGCAGTGAAATAGGCAAGGAGACCGGGGAGCTGTTTTTT. As protein: CASSEIGKETGELFF.

This chain connects TRBV15 to TRBJ1-1; D possibly corresponds to TRBD1 (5 bases). The CDR3 is 11 amino acids. V shed 5 bases and J shed 7 bases, with 8 bases lying between them. Germline V CDR1 and CDR2: LNHNV, YYDKDF (reference sequence). CDR3: CATSGTGEAFF. As DNA, the CDR3 is TGTGCCACCAGCGGTACAGGTGAAGCTTTCTTT. The full variable domain, rest sourced from reference TRBV15 and TRBJ1-1, is DAMVIQNPRYQVTQFGKPVTLSCSQTLNHNVMYWYQQKSSQAPKLLFHYYDKDFNNEADTPDNFQSRRPNTSFCFLDIRSPGLGDTAMYLCATSGTGEAFFGQGTRLTVV.

The genes are TRBV6-5 and TRBJ1-3; tentative D call: TRBD1 (5 bases). This CDR3 is 12 amino acids long. V shed 8 bases and J shed 2 bases, with 7 bases lying between them. The V gene's germline CDR1 is MNHEY and CDR2 SVGAGI. The CDR3 coding sequence is TGTGCCAGCCGACAGACTGGAAACACCATATATTTT. Translating it yields CASRQTGNTIYF.

This sequence joins TRBV30 and TRBJ1-2; D remains ambiguous. Germline V gene data show CDR1 as GTSNPN and CDR2 as SVGIG (reference sequence). The CDR3 has 14 amino acids. V was pared by 5 bases and J by 4 bases, with 17 bases between. Written as DNA, the CDR3 is TGTGCCTGGTTTCCCGGCGGAGTCGCCTATGGCTACACCTTC. Translating gives CAWFPGGVAYGYTF.

V gene TRBV6-5 combines with J gene TRBJ1-6, with D perhaps TRBD1 (6 bases). Trimming removed 7 bases from V and 7 bases from J, with 11 bases in between. Germline-derived CDR1 and CDR2 are MNHEY and SVGAGI. The CDR3 length is 13 residues. The CDR3: CASKGTLNSPLHF. The CDR3 region has the DNA TGTGCCAGCAAAGGGACATTGAATTCACCCCTCCACTTT.

The chain couples TRBV2 to TRBJ2-2, with TRBD2 identical over 9 bases. Germline values: CDR1 SNHLY, CDR2 FYNNEI. The CDR3 consists of 15 residues. J was trimmed by 3 bases and V by 4 bases; bases with no gene match: 3. The CDR3 is CASSGSGSDTGELFF. The CDR3 region has the DNA TGTGCCAGCAGTGGTAGCGGGAGCGACACCGGGGAGCTGTTTTTT.

This chain uses TRBV19 with TRBJ2-5; D unclear. This CDR3 has 15 amino acids. Trimming pared 3 bases from V and 2 bases from J, leaving 13 bases between. The V gene's germline CDR1 is LNHDA and CDR2 SQIVND (reference sequence). In DNA, the CDR3 is TGTGCCAGTAGTATCTCTGGTGCGGTACAAGAGACCCAGTACTTC. Its protein product is CASSISGAVQETQYF.

The chain links TRBV7-3 to TRBJ2-1; 9 nucleotides line up with TRBD2. The CDR3 is 15 residues long. Germline V gene lookup returns CDR1 SGHTA and CDR2 FQGTGA. The V gene end was trimmed by 5 bases and the J gene end by 7 bases; junction bases not matched to a gene: 9. CDR3 DNA sequence: TGTGCCAGCAGCCCAATAGCGGGAGCGGTGAATGAGCAGTTCTTC. Its protein product is CASSPIAGAVNEQFF.

The V gene is TRBV28, the J gene TRBJ1-3, with 12 bases matching TRBD1. Germline CDR1 reads MDHEN; CDR2 reads SYDVKM. The CDR3 extends over 16 amino acids. Trimming removed 4 bases from V and 4 bases from J; junction bases left unmatched: 5. In DNA form, the CDR3 reads TGTGCCAGCAGTTCGGGACAGGGGGCGCCCGGAAACACCATATATTTT. Protein: CASSSGQGAPGNTIYF. Filled out from reference TRBV28 and TRBJ1-3, the complete variable domain reads DVKVTQSSRYLVKRTGEKVFLECVQDMDHENMFWYRQDPGLGLRLIYFSYDVKMKEKGDIPEGYSVSREKKERFSLILESASTNQTSMYLCASSSGQGAPGNTIYFGEGSWLTVV.

This clone was found once. The chain links TRBV28 to TRBJ1-2; TRBD1 might be the D (5 bases). This CDR3 has 18 amino acids. The V end lost 4 bases, the J end lost 5 bases, and 26 bases lay between the germline ends. Germline loops: CDR1 MDHEN, CDR2 SYDVKM. The chain's CDR3 is CASSSSSGPTLPPYGYTF. The CDR3, as DNA: TGTGCCAGCAGTTCTTCTTCAGGGCCCACGCTGCCCCCGTATGGCTACACCTTC.

The chain joins TRBV5-8 to TRBJ1-5; no clear D. V was pared by 0 bases and J by 6 bases, with 13 bases between. CDR1 and CDR2 from the germline V gene are SGHTS and YDEGEE. The CDR3 length is 15 residues. The CDR3 loop is CASSLDGSGGQPQHF. In DNA form, the CDR3 reads TGTGCCAGCAGCTTGGACGGCTCTGGAGGTCAGCCCCAGCATTTT. Supplemented by reference TRBV5-8 and TRBJ1-5, the full variable domain reads EAGVTQSPTHLIKTRGQQATLRCSPISGHTSVYWYQQALGLGLQFLLWYDEGEERNRGNFPPRFSGRQFPNYSSELNVNALELEDSALYLCASSLDGSGGQPQHFGDGTRLSIL.

The chain has TRBV19 and TRBJ1-2; 7 nucleotides align to TRBD1. The trim removed 6 bases at V and 4 bases at J, leaving 11 bases unmatched. CDR1 is LNHDA and CDR2 is SQIVND in the germline V gene (reference sequence). The CDR3 has 15 amino acids. CDR3 nucleotide sequence: TGTGCCAGTAGGCCCGACAGGGATGGGTTCTATGGCTACACCTTC. This translates into CASRPDRDGFYGYTF.

The chain joins TRBV5-1 to TRBJ2-7; 14 bases fit TRBD2. Germline-derived CDR1 and CDR2 are SGHRS and YFSETQ. The CDR3 has 17 amino acids. Trimming cost V 0 bases and J 3 bases; bases outside gene matches: 5. For the CDR3, the DNA is TGCGCCAGCAGCTTGGGGACTAGCGGGGGGACCTTCTACGAGCAGTACTTC. Translating gives CASSLGTSGGTFYEQYF.

The chain recombines TRBV2 with TRBJ2-3; tentative D call: TRBD2 (6 bases). The CDR3 runs 13 residues. The V end lost 7 bases, the J end lost 5 bases, and 13 bases lay between the germline ends. Germline V gene data show CDR1 as SNHLY and CDR2 as FYNNEI. The CDR3: CASKREEKDTQYF. In nucleotides, the CDR3 is TGTGCCAGCAAGAGGGAGGAGAAAGATACGCAGTATTTT.

This clone has just one count. The CDR3 region has the DNA TGTGCCAGTACCCAAAGAGGGACAGCCCGAGAAGCTTTCTTT. The encoded protein is CASTQRGTAREAFF. V gene TRBV19 combines with J gene TRBJ1-1, with 7 bases that match TRBD1. This CDR3 has 14 residues. V lost 7 bases, J lost 8 bases, and 13 bases stayed unmatched. Per germline, CDR1 LNHDA and CDR2 SQIVND (reference sequence).

The chain has TRBV3-1 (or the pseudogene TRBV3-2) and TRBJ2-7; D is undetermined. The V end lost 2 bases, the J end lost 1 base, and 6 bases lay between the germline ends. The CDR3 contains 13 residues. Germline CDR1 LGHDT, CDR2 YNNKEL (reference sequence). The CDR3 here is CASSQLGSYEQYF. DNA of the CDR3: TGTGCCAGCAGCCAACTCGGTTCCTACGAGCAGTACTTC.